This T cell receptor beta chain was sequenced for a study of cytomegalovirus exposure and HLA in healthy donors. 60 Vbeta and 13 Jbeta primers were used in PCR. The protocol was immunoSEQ multiplex PCR, while the TCRdb copy is restricted to in-frame clones and leaves out a portion. The sample holds approximately 100,000 clones, about 80% seen once. CDR1 is SGHVS, CDR2 FQNEAQ, per germline. The J segment lost 6 bases and the V segment lost 5 bases, leaving 4 bases of the junction unmatched. The CDR3 extends over 14 amino acids. The TCR sequence derives from a middle-aged man in good health and CMV-seronegative. The gene calls are TRBV7-8 and TRBJ1-6, with 7 nucleotides matching TRBD1. What was sequenced was PBMCs. The CDR3 loop reads CASSLRQGNSPLHF. DNA of the CDR3: TGTGCCAGCAGCCTCCGACAGGGTAATTCACCCCTCCACTTT.